Given below is one TCR beta chain in context. Its antigen is unknown. These data are taken from a study of human versus mouse CDR3 diversity and MHC coevolution. Background on the study: immunoSEQ was reported to reach one in 200,000 T cells sensitivity.

The V and J ends lost 1 base and 3 bases, in that order; junction bases with no gene match: 7. Germline V lookup: CDR1 KGHSH, CDR2 LQKENI. The CDR3 is made up of 17 amino acids. Study outcomes and limitations: Human CDR3s averaged more deletions and insertions than mouse CDR3s.

Clones were read by immunoSEQ multiplex PCR, and TCRdb kept only the in-frame ones, dropping some. The sample lists about 60,000 clones; around 94% were seen once. Sequenced material: naive CD4+ T cells from blood. Subset noted: CD45RO-negative CD62L-positive naive CD4 T cells. The chain employs TRBV18 and TRBJ1-3, with 9 bases aligning to TRBD1. This TCR derives from a person aged 55 to 69 in good health. CDR3 in amino acids: CASSPLTGQGIGNTIYF. The CDR3 DNA follows: TGTGCCAGCTCACCACTGACCGGACAGGGGATTGGAAACACCATATATTTT.